The clone carrying this T cell receptor (beta chain) was counted only a few times. The libraries were made with immunoSEQ v3. Generated by immunoSEQ multiplex PCR, the TCRdb table keeps only in-frame clones and is missing some. The sample has 20,000 to 30,000 clones, 55% to 80% seen once. The sample is drawn from a study of TIL therapy for anti-PD-1-resistant metastatic lung cancer. Regarding time point: pre-treatment sample, taken before nivolumab and TIL therapy. Tumor tissue came from excised metastases, mostly pleural nodules or supraclavicular lymph nodes. This sequence originates from a person aged 25-85 years with non-small cell lung cancer. Sample: tumor tissue, taken at baseline.

The CDR3 reads CASSFPEEKLFF. As DNA, the CDR3 is TGTGCCAGCAGCTTCCCCGAAGAAAAACTGTTTTTT. The chain joins TRBV11-3 to TRBJ1-4, with D unclear. The CDR3 contains 12 residues. V lost 3 bases and J 8 bases, leaving 7 bases between the germline ends. Germline V gene lookup returns CDR1 SGHNT and CDR2 YENEEA.